This note documents a single T cell receptor (beta chain) sequence. The antigen is undetermined. This specimen comes from a study of vaccination and CD4 T cells after COVID-19. Study information: Convalescent patients had positive nasal swab PCR results for SARS-CoV-2. Disease was mild in nine and severe in one.

Germline V gene sequence: CDR1 MNHEY, CDR2 SVGAGI. The CDR3 is made up of 12 amino acids. The ends were cut back, 2 bases at V and 6 bases at J, with 5 bases in the middle. The treatment is: approximately 11-day PBMC culture with coronavirus spike peptide pools or control peptides (ViraFEST assay). Sequencing of cultured CD4+ T cell DNA used the Oncomine TCR Beta short-read assay. One entry per CDR3 protein, called by TCRdb with MiXCR from the PCR reads. The repertoire holds some 13,000 distinct CDR3 sequences, with roughly 60% as singletons. The source material was CD4+ T cells from blood, cultured in vitro. The V and J genes are TRBV6-5 and TRBJ1-5; D is ambiguous. This sequence was found in a human donor who had recovered from COVID-19. CDR3 region: CASSYSPQPQHF. DNA for the CDR3: TGTGCCAGCAGTTACAGTCCTCAGCCCCAGCATTTT.